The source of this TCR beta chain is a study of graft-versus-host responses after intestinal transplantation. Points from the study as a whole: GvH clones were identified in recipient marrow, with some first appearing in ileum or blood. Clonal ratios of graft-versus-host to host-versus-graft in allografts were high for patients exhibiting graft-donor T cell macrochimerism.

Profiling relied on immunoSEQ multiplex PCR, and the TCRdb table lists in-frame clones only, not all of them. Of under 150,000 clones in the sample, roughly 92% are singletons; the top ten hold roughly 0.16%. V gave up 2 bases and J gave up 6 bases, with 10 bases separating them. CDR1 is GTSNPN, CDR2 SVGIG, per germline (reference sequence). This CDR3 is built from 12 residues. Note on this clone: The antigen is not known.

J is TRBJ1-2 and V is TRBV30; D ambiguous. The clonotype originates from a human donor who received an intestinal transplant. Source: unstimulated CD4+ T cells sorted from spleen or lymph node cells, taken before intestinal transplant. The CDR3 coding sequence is TGTGCCTGGAGTTTTGGTCGGGATGGCTACACCTTC. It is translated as CAWSFGRDGYTF. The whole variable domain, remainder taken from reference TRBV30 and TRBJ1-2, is SQTIHQWPATLVQPVGSPLSLECTVEGTSNPNLYWYRQAAGRGLQLLFYSVGIGQISSEVPQNLSASRPQDRQFILSSKKLLLSDSGFYLCAWSFGRDGYTFGSGTRLTVV.